A single sample gave rise to the 5 T cell receptor beta chains below, sequenced in a study of blood T cells in healthy people across ages. It was with a sample-barcoded 5' primer and a J-beta primer mix that a second PCR of roughly 6 to 12 cycles was run. TCRdb itself ran the 5' RACE reads through MiXCR, one entry per CDR3 protein. This table holds approximately 730,000 distinct CDR3 sequences, roughly 44% found once. The sample comprised blood. These receptors all come from a woman aged 55-69 years in good health.

The chain joins TRBV2 to TRBJ2-5; D might be TRBD1 (5 bases). CDR3 size: 12 residues. With 4 bases removed from V and 11 bases from J, the gap between germline ends came to 14 bases. CDR1 SNHLY and CDR2 FYNNEI come from the germline V gene. The CDR3 protein is CASSGQGHLQYF. CDR3 DNA: TGTGCCAGCAGTGGACAAGGACATCTGCAGTACTTC. Drawing the rest from reference TRBV2 and TRBJ2-5, the complete variable domain is EPEVTQTPSHQVTQMGQEVILRCVPISNHLYFYWYRQILGQKVEFLVSFYNNEISEKSEIFDDQFSVERPDGSNFTLKIRSTKLEDSAMYFCASSGQGHLQYFGPGTRLLVL.

V gene TRBV6-6 combines with J gene TRBJ1-1; D is uncertain. The length of the CDR3 is 14 residues. V lost 0 bases, J lost 8 bases, and 13 bases lay in between. Germline CDR1 is MNHNY and CDR2 is SVGAGI (reference sequence). In nucleotides, the CDR3 is TGTGCCAGCAGTTACTCGAAGACTGCCGACGAAGCTTTCTTT. This translates into CASSYSKTADEAFF.

This chain joins TRBV20-1 and TRBJ2-1, with TRBD2 identical over 10 bases. The CDR3 spans 15 residues. V lost 2 bases and J lost 4; bases outside the gene matches: 5. The V gene's germline CDR1 is DFQATT and CDR2 SNEGSKA (reference sequence). CDR3 residues: CSARPSSGRYNEQFF. The CDR3 bases are TGCAGTGCTAGACCATCTAGCGGGAGATACAATGAGCAGTTCTTC.

The CDR3 protein is CASRDPLLDEKLFF. The CDR3 coding sequence is TGCGCCAGCAGGGACCCATTGTTAGATGAAAAACTGTTTTTT. The chain employs TRBV5-1 and TRBJ1-4; D is uncertain. CDR1 is SGHRS, CDR2 YFSETQ, per germline. The CDR3 has 14 residues. Trimming took 5 bases from V and 6 from J, leaving 14 bases between them.

J is TRBJ2-4 and V is TRBV28; unclear D gene. The ends were cut back, 5 bases at V and 7 bases at J, with 18 bases in the middle. The CDR3 runs to 15 residues. Per the germline V gene, CDR1 is MDHEN and CDR2 is SYDVKM. The CDR3 nucleotides are TGTGCCAGCAGTGAACCGCGGCATAATTTGAACATTCAGTACTTC. Translated: CASSEPRHNLNIQYF. Complete variable domain (other parts from reference TRBV28 and TRBJ2-4): DVKVTQSSRYLVKRTGEKVFLECVQDMDHENMFWYRQDPGLGLRLIYFSYDVKMKEKGDIPEGYSVSREKKERFSLILESASTNQTSMYLCASSEPRHNLNIQYFGAGTRLSVL.